This T cell receptor beta chain is drawn from a study of blood T cell repertoires in COVID-19. Study-level information: The study drew acute and convalescent COVID-19 samples from the United States, Italy and Spain. Nucleic acid was either cDNA or gDNA, and it came from T cells, B-cell-depleted T cells, or PBMCs.

Original handling: Estimation of nucleated cell counts relied on the amplification of reference gene primers. Method: immunoSEQ multiplex PCR; TCRdb's copy keeps in-frame clones and lacks some. The DNA was the basis for D and trimming; V, J and clone size are from that table. The sample holds around 250,000 clones, approximately 82% seen once. CDR1 and CDR2 (germline): SGHKS, YYEKEE (reference sequence). Deletions cut 1 base from V and 5 bases from J, with 9 bases between. The CDR3 is made up of 13 amino acids. The clonotype originates from a man aged 25-45 years who had recovered from COVID-19. The sequenced sample consisted of peripheral blood. V and J are TRBV5-5 and TRBJ2-5; D perhaps matches TRBD2 (5 bases). CDR3 coding DNA: TGTGCCAGCAGCTTGCACGGCGGGGAGACCCAGTACTTC. Translating gives CASSLHGGETQYF.